A selection of T cell receptor beta chains follows, all from one sample in a study of T cells in Graves' hyperthyroidism and ophthalmopathy. TCRdb redid the calling of the multiplex PCR reads with MiXCR, one entry per CDR3 protein. The data hold about 700,000 distinct CDR3 sequences, with about 45% observed a single time. Sequencing used peripheral blood or thyroid tissue (not recorded which). The receptors originated from an adult man with Graves' disease, either hyperthyroidism or ophthalmopathy (not recorded which). Both conserved end residues are part of each CDR3. D genes are given only for firm matches. Where a row states a size, it is once, few, many or the class of an expanded clone; other rows omit it.

CDR3	DNA	D	J	size	V
CATSPGPGNQPQHF	TGTGCCACCAGCCCGGGACCTGGCAATCAGCCCCAGCATTTT	.	TRBJ1-5	many	TRBV15
CASSYRGAVNYGYTF	TGTGCCAGCAGCTACAGGGGGGCCGTCAACTATGGCTACACCTTC	TRBD1	TRBJ1-2	.	TRBV7-9
CASSEGGASGNYGYTF	TGTGCCAGCAGTGAAGGAGGGGCTAGCGGTAACTATGGCTACACCTTC	.	TRBJ1-2	.	TRBV2
CATSLPSTNEKLFF	TGTGCCACCAGTCTTCCGTCAACTAATGAAAAACTGTTTTTT	.	TRBJ1-4	many	TRBV15
CASSVLRRGGDGYTF	TGTGCCAGCAGTGTTTTGAGGAGAGGGGGCGATGGCTACACCTTC	TRBD1	TRBJ1-2	.	TRBV19
CASSARQGWSGNNVLTF	TGTGCCAGTAGTGCAAGACAGGGATGGTCTGGAAACAACGTCCTGACTTTC	TRBD1	TRBJ2-6	.	TRBV19
CSYTGAYGYTF	TGCAGCTACACAGGGGCCTATGGCTACACCTTC	TRBD1	TRBJ1-2	.	TRBV29-1
CASSQRLGQGSNTGQLFF	TGTGCCAGCAGCCAACGTCTGGGACAGGGGTCGAACACCGGGCAGCTGTTTTTT	TRBD1	TRBJ2-2	.	TRBV14
CASTPIGGAKLFF	TGTGCCAGCACCCCCATCGGGGGTGCAAAACTGTTTTTT	.	TRBJ1-4	.	TRBV2
CAALRARANYGYTF	TGTGCCGCGCTCAGGGCCCGAGCTAACTATGGCTACACCTTC	.	TRBJ1-2	.	TRBV25-1
CATSRDLGEGEAFF	TGTGCCACCAGCAGAGATCTGGGGGAGGGTGAAGCTTTCTTT	.	TRBJ1-1	many	TRBV15
CASSPLSGFNQPQHF	TGTGCCAGCAGTCCCCTCAGCGGGTTCAATCAGCCCCAGCATTTT	.	TRBJ1-5	.	TRBV12-3/TRBV12-4
CASTPQGFQGSIYGYTF	TGTGCCAGCACTCCCCAAGGGTTCCAGGGGAGCATCTATGGCTACACCTTC	.	TRBJ1-2	.	TRBV24-1
CASSGQTSGNTIYF	TGTGCCAGCAGTGGGCAGACCTCTGGAAACACCATATATTTT	.	TRBJ1-3	.	TRBV2
CASSTVPRVQETQYF	TGTGCCAGTAGTACAGTACCCAGGGTGCAAGAGACCCAGTACTTC	.	TRBJ2-5	.	TRBV19
CASSPPLSDSGANVLTF	TGTGCCAGCTCACCACCGCTCAGTGACTCTGGGGCCAACGTCCTGACTTTC	.	TRBJ2-6	once	TRBV2
CASSLESFTYEQYF	TGTGCCAGCAGCTTAGAGAGCTTTACCTACGAGCAGTACTTC	.	TRBJ2-7	.	TRBV7-2
CASSLAYRQGYSNQPQHF	TGTGCCAGCAGCTTAGCATACCGGCAGGGGTATAGCAATCAGCCCCAGCATTTT	.	TRBJ1-5	.	TRBV7-8
CASRKTGTRGSVYNSPLHF	TGTGCCAGTAGGAAGACCGGGACGAGAGGCTCCGTTTATAATTCACCCCTCCACTTT	.	TRBJ1-6	.	TRBV19
CASSSWDRMNTEAFF	TGTGCCAGCAGCTCCTGGGACAGGATGAACACTGAAGCTTTCTTT	TRBD1	TRBJ1-1	few	TRBV7-9
CASSSPGPHDYGYTF	TGTGCCAGCAGCTCACCGGGACCCCATGACTATGGCTACACCTTC	.	TRBJ1-2	.	TRBV5-5
CASSETGTGGVGAFF	TGCGCCAGCAGCGAAACCGGGACAGGGGGCGTTGGAGCTTTCTTT	TRBD1	TRBJ1-1	.	TRBV5-1
CASSLVGQVNEKLFF	TGCGCCAGCAGCTTGGTAGGCCAGGTTAATGAAAAACTGTTTTTT	.	TRBJ1-4	.	TRBV5-1
CASSDGGTGANVLTF	TGTGCCAGCAGCGACGGCGGGACCGGGGCCAACGTCCTGACTTTC	.	TRBJ2-6	many	TRBV7-9
CASSGRDRGLNEKLFF	TGTGCCAGCAGCGGGAGAGACAGGGGCCTTAATGAAAAACTGTTTTTT	TRBD1	TRBJ1-4	.	TRBV9
CASGWGNEKLFF	TGTGCTAGTGGCTGGGGGAATGAAAAACTGTTTTTT	.	TRBJ1-4	few	TRBV12-5
CATSDIYYTGELFF	TGTGCCACCAGTGATATCTATTACACCGGGGAGCTGTTTTTT	.	TRBJ2-2	many	TRBV24-1
CASTLRENTEAFF	TGTGCCAGCACATTGAGGGAGAACACTGAAGCTTTCTTT	.	TRBJ1-1	.	TRBV2
CASSSLSTGGEEKLFF	TGCGCCAGCAGCTCGCTCTCGACAGGGGGGGAGGAAAAACTGTTTTTT	TRBD1	TRBJ1-4	.	TRBV5-5
CSVAGGEGQPQHF	TGCAGCGTTGCGGGAGGGGAGGGTCAGCCCCAGCATTTT	.	TRBJ1-5	once	TRBV29-1
CSVGSSGANVLTF	TGCAGCGTTGGTAGCTCTGGGGCCAACGTCCTGACTTTC	.	TRBJ2-6	many	TRBV29-1
CAISEATGGEQYF	TGTGCCATCAGTGAGGCCACAGGGGGCGAGCAGTACTTC	TRBD1	TRBJ2-7	.	TRBV10-3
CASSLWTVMNTEAFF	TGTGCCAGCAGCCTATGGACAGTAATGAACACTGAAGCTTTCTTT	.	TRBJ1-1	.	TRBV11-1
CASLEWVGDSPLHF	TGTGCCAGCTTGGAATGGGTAGGGGATTCACCCCTCCACTTT	.	TRBJ1-6	.	TRBV25-1
CSARDEEGDYEQYF	TGCAGTGCTAGAGATGAAGAAGGGGACTACGAGCAGTACTTC	.	TRBJ2-7	few	TRBV20-1
CSARDRTSGTGIGYGYTF	TGCAGTGCTAGAGATCGGACTTCCGGGACAGGTATTGGGTATGGCTACACCTTC	TRBD1	TRBJ1-2	.	TRBV20-1
CASSPWTGASSYNSPLHF	TGTGCCAGCAGTCCCTGGACAGGGGCGAGCTCCTATAATTCACCCCTCCACTTT	TRBD1	TRBJ1-6	.	TRBV6-1
CASSQRVAYSYEQYF	TGTGCCAGCAGCCAGAGGGTGGCTTATTCCTACGAGCAGTACTTC	.	TRBJ2-7	.	TRBV14
CATSRKTGTSNEKLFF	TGTGCCACCAGCAGAAAAACCGGGACATCGAATGAAAAACTGTTTTTT	.	TRBJ1-4	.	TRBV15
CAVGDDDEKLFF	TGTGCCGTGGGGGACGATGATGAAAAACTGTTTTTT	.	TRBJ1-4	many	TRBV2
CSASSFGFYEQYF	TGCAGTGCCAGCAGCTTCGGGTTCTACGAGCAGTACTTC	.	TRBJ2-7	.	TRBV20-1
CASSLEDAGSYEQYF	TGTGCCAGCAGCTTAGAGGACGCGGGGAGTTACGAGCAGTACTTC	.	TRBJ2-7	.	TRBV7-9
CASSFVFDRGEKLFF	TGCGCCAGCAGCTTTGTGTTTGACAGGGGCGAAAAACTGTTTTTT	TRBD1	TRBJ1-4	few	TRBV5-1
CSVGQGLREQYF	TGCAGCGTTGGACAGGGGCTACGGGAGCAGTACTTC	TRBD1	TRBJ2-7	.	TRBV29-1
CSVDCGYTF	TGCAGCGTCGACTGTGGCTACACCTTC	.	TRBJ1-2	.	TRBV29-1
CASSQEGTGEQYF	TGTGCCAGCAGCCAAGAAGGGACAGGGGAGCAGTACTTC	TRBD1	TRBJ2-7	once	TRBV11-2
CSARTGGAGTQYF	TGCAGTGCCCGGACAGGGGGCGCCGGGACCCAGTACTTC	TRBD1	TRBJ2-5	few	TRBV20-1
CSARDPAQGNNSPLHF	TGCAGTGCTAGAGATCCTGCCCAGGGGAATAATTCACCCCTCCACTTT	.	TRBJ1-6	.	TRBV20-1
CASSLAWGREKLFF	TGTGCCAGCAGCTTAGCCTGGGGGCGTGAAAAACTGTTTTTT	.	TRBJ1-4	.	TRBV7-8
CSARRGFNSPLHF	TGCAGTGCGCGCAGAGGATTCAATTCACCCCTCCACTTT	.	TRBJ1-6	few	TRBV20-1
CASSRDRVGEQYF	TGTGCCAGCAGCAGGGACAGGGTAGGAGAGCAGTACTTC	TRBD1	TRBJ2-7	many	TRBV7-2
CSVEEQEKLFF	TGCAGCGTTGAGGAACAGGAAAAACTGTTTTTT	.	TRBJ1-4	.	TRBV29-1
CASSFIAPLHF	TGTGCCAGCAGTTTTATTGCACCCCTCCACTTT	.	TRBJ1-6	.	TRBV12-3/TRBV12-4